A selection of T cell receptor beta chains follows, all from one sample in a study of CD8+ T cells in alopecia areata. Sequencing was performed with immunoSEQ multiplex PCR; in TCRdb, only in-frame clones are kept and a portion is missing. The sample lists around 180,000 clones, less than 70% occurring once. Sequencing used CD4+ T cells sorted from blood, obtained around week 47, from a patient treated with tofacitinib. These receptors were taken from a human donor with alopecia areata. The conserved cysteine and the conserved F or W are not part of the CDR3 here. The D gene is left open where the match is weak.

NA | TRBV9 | ASSVLDGALH
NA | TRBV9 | ASSPAALQETQY
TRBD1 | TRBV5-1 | ASSFTGGDGYT
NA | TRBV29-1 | SVGDNNSPLH
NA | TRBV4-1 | ASSQDSPLH
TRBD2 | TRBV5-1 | ASSPGTSGHNEQF
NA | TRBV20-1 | SARWLEGYT
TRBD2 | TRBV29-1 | SVGLLAGRDTQY
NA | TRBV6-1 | ASSEIRTGELF
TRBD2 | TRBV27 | ASSPVAGDTGELF
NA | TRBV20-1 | SAVQEKTF
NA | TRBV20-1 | SARDSTEAF
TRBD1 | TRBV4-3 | ASSQDRGQGNSPLH
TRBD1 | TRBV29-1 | SALDRGKGYT
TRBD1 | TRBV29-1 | SVPGTGSVMATEAF
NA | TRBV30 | AWRAPGLYGYT
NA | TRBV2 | ASSDKRTYNEQF
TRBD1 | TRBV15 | ATSAGDRGSNQPQH
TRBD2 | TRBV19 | ASSPLASSTDTQY
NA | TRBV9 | ASSVDDGTLNTEAF
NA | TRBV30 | AWKTGGVYGYT
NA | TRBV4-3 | ASSQDPQGGSPLH
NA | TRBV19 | ARPRGIHFKETQY
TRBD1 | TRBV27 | ASSLYGRGLGNIQY
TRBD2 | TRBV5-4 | ASHRGGGADTQY
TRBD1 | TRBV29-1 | SVRQGNSPLH
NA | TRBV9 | ASSVGGGNQPQH
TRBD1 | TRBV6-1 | ASTQDRLRGYT
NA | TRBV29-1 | SVFQGGYGYT
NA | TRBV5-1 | ASSLEGYEQY
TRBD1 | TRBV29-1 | SVGTGVAGELF
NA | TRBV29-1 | SVGGVGVAEAF
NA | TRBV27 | ASSLWAPGGTLSSYEQY
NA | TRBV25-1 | ASSEYMEGSGYT
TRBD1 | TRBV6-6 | ASSSLPGTGDEKLF
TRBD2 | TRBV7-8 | ASTKSGGTGANVLT
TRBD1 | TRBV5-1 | ASSEGTGPAYEQY
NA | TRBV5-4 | ASSQGQLNNSPLH